The next 13 T cell receptor beta chains were all read from a single sample in a study of identical twins. TCRdb processed the 5' RACE reads anew with MiXCR; each CDR3 protein has one entry. This table holds about 890,000 distinct CDR3 sequences, more than 9% found once. These same records also appear under a second study, on yellow fever vaccine responses in identical twins.

Sequencing used PBMCs. The receptors derive from a woman younger than 35 in good health.

The chain combines TRBV15 with TRBJ2-2; D is unresolved. The CDR3 has 12 residues. Germline V gene data show CDR1 as LNHNV and CDR2 as YYDKDF (reference sequence). V gave up 8 bases and J gave up 6 bases, with 10 bases separating them. CDR3 protein: CATVRLPGELFF. The CDR3, as DNA: TGTGCCACCGTTAGACTTCCCGGGGAGCTGTTTTTT.

V gene TRBV20-1 combines with J gene TRBJ2-1; 9 nucleotides agree with TRBD2. The CDR3 extends over 13 amino acids. Germline V gene data show CDR1 as DFQATT and CDR2 as SNEGSKA (reference sequence). The V segment lost 7 bases and the J segment 4 bases; nucleotides outside the gene matches: 5. The CDR3: CSVRTSEYNEQFF. CDR3 DNA sequence: TGCAGTGTTAGGACTAGCGAGTACAATGAGCAGTTCTTC.

This rearrangement joins TRBV11-2 to TRBJ2-1, with 8 bases identical to TRBD1. The CDR3 contains 18 residues. CDR1 and CDR2 from the germline V gene are SGHAT and FQNNGV. V lost 7 bases to trimming and J lost 8 bases; unmatched junction nucleotides: 22. For the CDR3, the DNA is TGTGCCAGCACCAAACGGGCCCAACCCGGACAGGGTCGCGATGAGCAGTTCTTC. Protein product: CASTKRAQPGQGRDEQFF.

The chain links TRBV7-2 to TRBJ2-1; 8 bases line up with TRBD2. The CDR3 extends over 15 amino acids. From germline, CDR1 is SGHTA and CDR2 FQGNSA. Trimming cost V 5 bases and J 0 bases; bases outside gene matches: 3. CDR3 sequence: CASSVLADSYNEQFF. The CDR3 DNA reads as TGTGCCAGCAGCGTACTAGCGGACTCCTACAATGAGCAGTTCTTC.

The chain is built from TRBV10-3 and TRBJ1-1; D is unresolved. Germline V gene sequence: CDR1 ENHRY, CDR2 SYGVKD. The length of the CDR3 is 11 residues. The V end was cut by 10 bases, the J end by 5 bases, with 11 bases between. CDR3 amino acids: CATEGGTEAFF. CDR3 sequence (DNA): TGTGCCACGGAGGGAGGGACTGAAGCTTTCTTT.

The chain combines TRBV6-9 with TRBJ1-2; D uncertain. With 10 bases removed from V and 4 bases from J, the gap between germline ends came to 22 bases. Germline-derived CDR1 and CDR2 are MNHGY and SVAAGI. This CDR3 has 15 amino acids. The CDR3 DNA sequence: TGTGCCACCCCGGCCGGGTCAGCCAGATTCTATGGCTACACCTTC. It specifies CATPAGSARFYGYTF.

This clonotype came up a few times. The genes are TRBV5-1 and TRBJ2-3; 8 nucleotides line up with TRBD1. This CDR3 is built from 18 residues. J gave up 6 bases and V 4 bases, and 19 bases lay outside the gene matches. Germline assignment: CDR1 SGHRS and CDR2 YFSETQ. The CDR3: CASSPTLETGGLGDTQYF. The CDR3 DNA is TGCGCCAGCAGCCCGACCTTGGAAACAGGGGGGTTAGGGGATACGCAGTATTTT.

This clonotype was counted between two and nine times. V is TRBV6-5 and J is TRBJ1-2, with TRBD1 matching over 8 bases. This CDR3 region has 14 residues. Germline assignment: CDR1 MNHEY and CDR2 SVGAGI. Trimming cost V 4 bases and J 4 bases; bases outside gene matches: 5. CDR3: CASSSQGGIYGYTF. The DNA of the CDR3 is TGTGCCAGCAGTTCACAGGGGGGAATCTATGGCTACACCTTC.

The chain joins TRBV20-1 to TRBJ2-7, with D perhaps TRBD1 or TRBD2 (5 bases each). CDR1 and CDR2 from the germline V gene are DFQATT and SNEGSKA (reference sequence). This CDR3 region has 13 residues. The ends were cut back, 4 bases at V and 2 bases at J, with 12 bases in the middle. The CDR3: CSATGTSPYEQYF. In DNA form, the CDR3 reads TGCAGTGCTACTGGGACCTCTCCCTACGAGCAGTACTTC.

This clonotype showed up many times. The chain has TRBV29-1 and TRBJ2-5; the D gene could be TRBD1 or TRBD2 (5 bases each). CDR3 length: 15 amino acids. The V gene lost 4 bases and the J gene lost 3 bases, with 18 bases spanning the gap. In germline, CDR1 is SQVTM, CDR2 ANQGSEA. The CDR3 sequence is CSVGGRIGFEETQYF. The CDR3 nucleotides read TGCAGCGTTGGGGGGAGAATAGGGTTTGAAGAGACCCAGTACTTC.

In this sample, this clonotype turned up a few times. The chain uses TRBV12-3 or TRBV12-4 and TRBJ2-4, with 7 bases lining up with TRBD1. This CDR3 is 14 amino acids long. V gave up 3 bases and J gave up 7 bases; unmatched junction bases: 6. The CDR3 nucleotides read TGTGCCAGCAGTTTGACCCAGGGGGACAACATTCAGTACTTC. Protein: CASSLTQGDNIQYF.

This clonotype was recorded a few times. The chain carries TRBV5-1 and TRBJ2-1; 7 bases match TRBD1. Per the germline V gene, CDR1 is SGHRS and CDR2 is YFSETQ. This CDR3 region has 15 residues. Trimming removed 2 bases from V and 3 bases from J; junction bases left unmatched: 5. DNA for the CDR3: TGCGCCAGCAGCTTAACAGGGGATGTCTACAATGAGCAGTTCTTC. This gives the protein CASSLTGDVYNEQFF. The whole variable domain, remainder taken from reference TRBV5-1 and TRBJ2-1, is KAGVTQTPRYLIKTRGQQVTLSCSPISGHRSVSWYQQTPGQGLQFLFEYFSETQRNKGNFPGRFSGRQFSNSRSEMNVSTLELGDSALYLCASSLTGDVYNEQFFGPGTRLTVL.

This rearrangement joins TRBV27 to TRBJ2-1; D is unresolved. The germline gives CDR1 MNHEY, CDR2 SMNVEV (reference sequence). The CDR3 has 15 residues. Trimming cost V 4 bases and J 7 bases, with 17 bases left between them. As DNA, the CDR3 is TGTGCCAGCAGTTCGGGTAGCCATCCCTCAAATGAGCAGTTCTTC. This gives the protein CASSSGSHPSNEQFF.